This T cell receptor beta chain was sequenced during a study of T cell responses to AZD1222 COVID-19 vaccine. This CDR3 has 12 amino acids. Germline CDR1 and CDR2: SGHDT and YYEEEE. Only in-frame clones appear in the TCRdb table, and some are missing; sequencing was by immunoSEQ multiplex PCR. The repertoire includes some 150,000 clones, roughly 90% of them detected once, and roughly 1.5% sits in the top ten. Pooling was applied to second doses at about 4 or about 12 weeks. About this clone: One end of the junction does not line up with germline, which may come from a read error.

The TCR was taken from an adult who received the AZD1222 COVID-19 vaccine. The specimen comprised peripheral blood, sampled 28 days after the second AZD1222 dose. The chain combines TRBV5-6 with TRBJ1-2; D is unclear. CDR3 DNA sequence: TGTGCCAGCAGCTTGGAGTCGGGCGCAACAGCTTTC. Residues: CASSLESGATAF.